Listed below are T cell receptor beta chains from one sample, sequenced in a study of tumor-infiltrating lymphocytes in primary liver carcinoma. TCRdb reprocessed the multiplex PCR reads via MiXCR and lists one record per CDR3 protein. Of tens of thousands of distinct CDR3 sequences listed, approximately 77% are singletons. Sequenced sample: liver tumor tissue from sampling region 5. The receptors come from a woman in her twenties or thirties with primary liver carcinoma and hepatitis B virus infection. Both conserved end residues are part of each CDR3. The order of the fields is D gene, clone size, V gene, J gene, CDR3 DNA, CDR3 protein. D genes are given only for firm matches. Only some rows state a clone size, as once, few, many or a class for expanded clones.

NA	NA	TRBV28	TRBJ2-1	TGTGCCAGCAGTCCCATGAGCGGGTCATCCTACAATGAGCAGTCCTTC	CASSPMSGSSYNEQSF
NA	NA	TRBV6-1	TRBJ2-7	TGTGCCAGCATTGAATGGGTTTTCTACGAGCAATACTTC	CASIEWVFYEQYF
NA	NA	TRBV7-8	TRBJ2-3	TGTGCCAGAAGCTTAGGTGGAGTGAGTACGCAATATTTT	CARSLGGVSTQYF
NA	NA	TRBV28	TRBJ2-7	TGTGCCAGCAGTTTCTACATACCCAGCAAACAGAATAGCTACGAGCAGTACTTC	CASSFYIPSKQNSYEQYF
NA	few	TRBV11-2	TRBJ2-2	TGTGCCAGCGCGGAGTACGGGGAGCTGTTTTTT	CASAEYGELFF
TRBD2	NA	TRBV12-3/TRBV12-4	TRBJ2-7	TGTGCCAGCAATTTATCGCGGGAGAGCGTGAAGCAGCACTTC	CASNLSRESVKQHF
TRBD2	NA	TRBV10-3	TRBJ2-1	TGTGCCATCGGTAAGTCGGCAGCGGGAACCTACAATGAGCAGTTCTTC	CAIGKSAAGTYNEQFF
NA	NA	TRBV29-1	TRBJ2-1	TGCAGCGGCACTGCCGGGAGCGTAATCGGTGAGCAGTTCTTC	CSGTAGSVIGEQFF
TRBD2	NA	TRBV5-6	TRBJ2-2	TGTGTCAGCAGCTTGCCGGGACTAGCGGGTTACACCGGGGAGCTGTTTTTT	CVSSLPGLAGYTGELFF
NA	NA	TRBV5-4	TRBJ1-2	TGTGCCAGCAGCGGGGCAGGGCTTAAGGGTGGCTACACCTTC	CASSGAGLKGGYTF
TRBD1	once	TRBV6-4	TRBJ1-6	TGTGCCAGCGGTGACTGGACAGGGGAATCACCCCTCCACTTT	CASGDWTGESPLHF